This T cell receptor beta chain was sequenced during a study of T-cell reconstitution after alpha-beta-depleted transplantation in children. This clonotype was recorded many times. Preparing the TCRbeta library involved the use of unique molecular identifiers. MiXCR was run by TCRdb on the PCR reads, yielding one entry per CDR3 protein. The sample carries roughly 300,000 distinct CDR3 sequences, 10% recorded once. The TCR was taken from a human donor who donated a stem cell graft to a child with acute lymphoblastic leukemia. The sequences come from PBMCs from the stem cell graft donor, collected from the stem cell graft.

The CDR3 sequence: CASSVDRTNEQFF. The DNA for the CDR3 is TGTGCCAGCAGCGTAGACAGGACCAATGAGCAGTTCTTC. This chain uses TRBV9 with TRBJ2-1; the D gene is possibly TRBD1 (5 bases). The CDR3 runs to 13 residues. Germline values: CDR1 SGDLS, CDR2 YYNGEE. Trimming left V 0 bases short and J 6 bases short, with 7 bases between.